The 30 T cell receptor beta chains reported below all come from one sample, sequenced in a study of T cell repertoires in cytomegalovirus infection. Using its own MiXCR run on the reads, TCRdb lists one record per CDR3 protein. The sample carries approximately 140,000 distinct CDR3 sequences, about 10% recorded once. The sample consisted of PBMCs. These TCRs come from a human donor in good health (CMV status not recorded). Some clones in this sample may be carry-over from other donors' samples.

This clonotype was found many times. The rearrangement uses TRBV7-2 and TRBJ2-5; tentatively, D is TRBD2 (5 bases). The CDR3 runs to 12 residues. Germline V CDR1 and CDR2: SGHTA, FQGNSA. V lost 5 bases and J lost 3, with 7 bases in between. The CDR3 spells CASSPGKETQYF. The CDR3 bases are TGTGCCAGCAGCCCCGGGAAAGAGACCCAGTACTTC.

The chain links TRBV23-1 to TRBJ1-5; weak D call: TRBD1 (5 bases). TRBV23-1 is given ORF status, its function remaining uncertain. This CDR3 region has 15 residues. V was trimmed by 8 bases and J by 0 bases, leaving 14 bases between them. CDR3 sequence (DNA): TGCGCCAGCTCACTCCCCACAGGTAGCAATCAGCCCCAGCATTTT. Translating gives CASSLPTGSNQPQHF.

Many counts were recorded for this clonotype. The chain recombines TRBV29-1 with TRBJ2-1; TRBD1 agrees at 11 bases. Germline V CDR1 and CDR2: SQVTM, ANQGSEA. V trimming: 6 bases; J trimming: 7 bases; junction bases outside the gene matches: 11. There are 15 residues in the CDR3. The CDR3 DNA follows: TGCAGCGTCTTCGGACAGGGGGCTAATATGAATGAGCAGTTCTTC. This encodes CSVFGQGANMNEQFF.

In its sample, this clonotype was seen many times. This chain uses TRBV14 with TRBJ2-5, with a tentative D call TRBD1 (6 bases). Germline lookup yields CDR1 SGHDN and CDR2 FVKESK. The V end was cut by 3 bases, the J end by 1 base, with 15 bases between. CDR3 length: 16 amino acids. For the CDR3, the DNA is TGTGCCAGCAGCCACGAGGGGCAGGGGTTCCAAGAGACCCAGTACTTC. It codes for CASSHEGQGFQETQYF. The complete variable domain, with remaining parts taken from reference TRBV14 and TRBJ2-5, reads EAGVTQFPSHSVIEKGQTVTLRCDPISGHDNLYWYRRVMGKEIKFLLHFVKESKQDESGMPNNRFLAERTGGTYSTLKVQPAELEDSGVYFCASSHEGQGFQETQYFGPGTRLLVL.

The CDR3 reads CSARDRTAASYEQYF. For the CDR3, the DNA is TGCAGTGCTAGAGATAGGACAGCAGCGTCCTACGAGCAGTACTTC. The J gene is TRBJ2-7, the V gene TRBV20-1; tentatively, D is TRBD1 (6 bases). From germline, CDR1 is DFQATT and CDR2 SNEGSKA (reference sequence). The CDR3 totals 15 residues. With 0 bases removed from V and 1 base from J, the gap between germline ends came to 13 bases.

This clonotype was observed many times. This rearrangement joins TRBV6-5 to TRBJ2-7; TRBD1 agrees at 8 bases. V shed 2 bases, J shed 0 bases, and the junction held 9 bases outside the gene matches. Per germline, CDR1 MNHEY and CDR2 SVGAGI. The CDR3 spans 17 residues. The DNA for the CDR3 is TGTGCCAGCAGTTACGGTGGTGGGACAGGCGACTCCTACGAGCAGTACTTC. Translation: CASSYGGGTGDSYEQYF.

The chain uses TRBV29-1 and TRBJ1-2; perhaps TRBD1 as D (5 bases). CDR3 length: 14 amino acids. The germline gives CDR1 SQVTM, CDR2 ANQGSEA. Trimming removed 3 bases from V and 7 bases from J, with 18 bases in between. This chain's CDR3 is CSVEGDLTRAGYTF. The CDR3 bases are TGCAGCGTTGAGGGGGACCTGACCAGGGCTGGCTACACCTTC.

This clonotype has more than one count but fewer than ten. V gene TRBV6-6 combines with J gene TRBJ1-4; TRBD1 aligns across 8 bases. The CDR3 sequence is 16 residues long. Germline V gene data show CDR1 as MNHNY and CDR2 as SVGAGI (reference sequence). Losses at the gene ends were 9 bases for V and 1 base for J; bases not matched to a gene: 10. CDR3 sequence reads: CASQGAGGRTNEKLFF. DNA of the CDR3: TGTGCCAGTCAGGGGGCAGGGGGGAGAACTAATGAAAAACTGTTTTTT.

This clonotype occurred many times. The rearrangement links TRBV2 to TRBJ2-2, with a weak D call TRBD1 (6 bases). V was clipped by 7 bases and J by 3 bases, with 9 bases between them. This CDR3 is 13 amino acids long. In germline, CDR1 is SNHLY, CDR2 FYNNEI. CDR3 residues: CASIKGDTGELFF. The CDR3 DNA reads as TGTGCCAGCATTAAGGGGGACACCGGGGAGCTGTTTTTT. Based on the CDR3 plus reference TRBV2 and TRBJ2-2, the full variable domain is EPEVTQTPSHQVTQMGQEVILRCVPISNHLYFYWYRQILGQKVEFLVSFYNNEISEKSEIFDDQFSVERPDGSNFTLKIRSTKLEDSAMYFCASIKGDTGELFFGEGSRLTVL.

This clonotype is categorized as medium-sized. V and J are TRBV7-6 and TRBJ2-1; D possibly corresponds to TRBD1 (6 bases). Per germline, CDR1 SGHVS and CDR2 FNYEAQ. The CDR3 has 14 amino acids. V lost 5 bases, J lost 10 bases, and 18 bases lay in between. CDR3 DNA: TGTGCCAGCAGCCTGGACAGTCGAGTAGGAGAGCAGTTCTTC. This translates into CASSLDSRVGEQFF.

The chain employs TRBV7-2 and TRBJ2-3; 9 nucleotides agree with TRBD2. CDR3 length: 13 amino acids. Germline V lookup: CDR1 SGHTA, CDR2 FQGNSA. The trim removed 9 bases at V and 2 bases at J, leaving 3 bases unmatched. In DNA, the CDR3 is TGTGCCAGAAAGCGGGGGGTCACAGATACGCAGTATTTT. Translated: CARKRGVTDTQYF.

This clonotype was seen many times. The chain joins TRBV29-1 to TRBJ2-1; 10 bases fit TRBD1. The germline gives CDR1 SQVTM, CDR2 ANQGSEA. Losses at the gene ends were 4 bases for V and 4 bases for J; bases not matched to a gene: 4. The CDR3 runs 14 residues. The CDR3 loop reads CSVARDRGYNEQFF. In nucleotides, the CDR3 is TGCAGCGTTGCGAGGGACAGGGGATACAATGAGCAGTTCTTC.

This clonotype has a count of ten or more. The chain is built from TRBV7-9 and TRBJ2-7, with 9 bases that match TRBD2. The CDR3 spans 16 residues. Per the germline V gene, CDR1 is SEHNR and CDR2 is FQNEAQ (reference sequence). V lost 5 bases to trimming and J lost 3 bases; unmatched junction nucleotides: 11. CDR3 loop: CASSGSLAGLLYEQYF. The CDR3 region has the DNA TGTGCCAGCAGCGGAAGTCTAGCGGGACTCCTCTACGAGCAGTACTTC.

The rearrangement links TRBV20-1 to TRBJ2-5; TRBD2 matches at 8 bases. V gave up 0 bases and J gave up 2 bases; unmatched junction bases: 8. The CDR3 spans 16 residues. Germline V gene sequence: CDR1 DFQATT, CDR2 SNEGSKA (reference sequence). CDR3 sequence reads: CSARDQRSGGQETQYF. The DNA of the CDR3 is TGCAGTGCTAGAGATCAAAGAAGCGGGGGACAAGAGACCCAGTACTTC.

Ten or more counts support this clonotype. The rearrangement joins TRBV7-2 to TRBJ1-2, with D unclear. Germline-derived CDR1 and CDR2 are SGHTA and FQGNSA. V was trimmed by 2 bases and J by 1 base, leaving 11 bases between them. This CDR3 comprises 15 residues. In DNA, the CDR3 is TGTGCCAGCAGCTTAAATATCAACAGTAACTATGGCTACACCTTC. Protein product: CASSLNINSNYGYTF. Drawing the rest from reference TRBV7-2 and TRBJ1-2, the complete variable domain is GAGVSQSPSNKVTEKGKDVELRCDPISGHTALYWYRQSLGQGLEFLIYFQGNSAPDKSGLPSDRFSAERTGGSVSTLTIQRTQQEDSAVYLCASSLNINSNYGYTFGSGTRLTVV.

This clonotype was seen repeatedly, ten times or more. The chain joins TRBV7-2 to TRBJ1-3; tentatively, D is TRBD1 (5 bases). This CDR3 has 14 residues. Deletions cut 3 bases from V and 0 bases from J, with 6 bases between. Germline CDR1 SGHTA, CDR2 FQGNSA. This CDR3 is CASSFRDSGNTIYF. CDR3 sequence (DNA): TGTGCCAGCAGCTTCAGGGACTCTGGAAACACCATATATTTT.

The chain is built from TRBV20-1 and TRBJ2-3; 9 nucleotides align to TRBD1. Trimming cost V 4 bases and J 2 bases; bases outside gene matches: 7. The CDR3 is 15 residues long. From germline, CDR1 is DFQATT and CDR2 SNEGSKA (reference sequence). CDR3 amino acids: CSATTGGTHTDTQYF. In DNA form, the CDR3 reads TGCAGTGCTACAACAGGGGGCACACACACAGATACGCAGTATTTT.

This clonotype came up many times. V is TRBV12-3 or TRBV12-4 and J is TRBJ1-4; D possibly corresponds to TRBD1 (5 bases). CDR3 size: 14 residues. The V end was cut by 5 bases, the J end by 6 bases, with 13 bases between. The CDR3 nucleotides read TGTGCCAGCAGTCTAGGGGTTCGGCATGAAAAACTGTTTTTT. Its translation is CASSLGVRHEKLFF.

This clonotype was seen at least ten times. CDR3 bases: TGTGCCAGCAGCCCCATAGGGGGGTCTAGCACAGATACGCAGTATTTT. It yields the protein CASSPIGGSSTDTQYF. The chain joins TRBV6-2 or TRBV6-3 to TRBJ2-3, with D possibly called TRBD1 or TRBD2 (6 bases each). Germline V gene data show CDR1 as MNHEY and CDR2 as SVGEGT. The V end lost 6 bases, the J end lost 0 bases, and 16 bases lay between the germline ends. There are 16 residues in the CDR3.

This clonotype was found a few times. This sequence joins TRBV12-3 or TRBV12-4 and TRBJ1-6, with D hard to call. The ends were cut back, 10 bases at V and 4 bases at J, with 14 bases in the middle. The length of the CDR3 is 14 residues. DNA of the CDR3: TGTGCCATCGCGAGGGTTGATTATAATTCACCCCTCCACTTT. Translated: CAIARVDYNSPLHF.

This clonotype was recorded many times. V usage is TRBV7-3 and J usage is TRBJ2-1; 8 bases agree with TRBD2. The germline V gene encodes CDR1 SGHTA and CDR2 FQGTGA. The CDR3 runs 16 residues. V lost 4 bases and J lost 7; bases outside the gene matches: 12. The CDR3 reads CASSSTTGLGLNEQFF. The CDR3, as DNA: TGTGCCAGCAGCTCCACGACGGGACTAGGGCTTAATGAGCAGTTCTTC.

This clonotype was observed at least ten times. The chain employs TRBV7-2 and TRBJ1-5; TRBD1 agrees at 7 bases. The trim removed 5 bases at V and 7 bases at J, leaving 8 bases unmatched. Germline values: CDR1 SGHTA, CDR2 FQGNSA. There are 14 residues in the CDR3. CDR3 nucleotides: TGTGCCAGCAGCCCAGGGGGAGGGGTCCAGCCCCAGCATTTT. Its translation: CASSPGGGVQPQHF.

V gene TRBV19 combines with J gene TRBJ2-2, with D tentatively TRBD1 (6 bases). V lost 8 bases, J lost 2 bases, and 12 bases lay in between. CDR1 and CDR2 from the germline V gene are LNHDA and SQIVND (reference sequence). This CDR3 is built from 14 residues. CDR3 nucleotides: TGTGCCAGTTCCTTGGACAGCAACACCGGGGAGCTGTTTTTT. Translated, it gives CASSLDSNTGELFF.

Details on this clonotype: This clone may be a read error of a much larger clone one base away. This rearrangement joins TRBV12-3 or TRBV12-4 to TRBJ1-6; maybe TRBD1 (6 bases). CDR3 length: 12 residues. The CDR3 DNA follows: TGTGCCAGCAGTTTTGGACAGTTACCCATCCACTTT. Amino acids: CASSFGQLPIHF.

This clonotype occurred many times. The junction departs from the called germline gene at one end, perhaps through a read error. This sequence joins TRBV28 and TRBJ2-3, with D unclear. CDR1 and CDR2 from the germline V gene are MDHEN and SYDVKM. The CDR3 is made up of 14 amino acids. CDR3 coding DNA: TGTGCCACCAGTTTCGTCTCGGGTACGGATACGCAGTATTTT. This gives the protein CATSFVSGTDTQYF.

V gene TRBV29-1 combines with J gene TRBJ2-1; a possible D gene is TRBD2 (6 bases). The length of the CDR3 is 12 residues. The V end was cut by 6 bases, the J end by 8 bases, with 14 bases between. In germline, CDR1 is SQVTM, CDR2 ANQGSEA. In DNA, the CDR3 is TGCAGCGTAGAGGTTGGAGGGCATGAGCAGTTCTTC. Residues: CSVEVGGHEQFF.

Ten or more counts support this clonotype. V is TRBV9 and J is TRBJ1-2; D is possibly TRBD1 (6 bases). Germline V lookup: CDR1 SGDLS, CDR2 YYNGEE. V was shortened by 4 bases and J by 6 bases, with 10 bases between the two germline ends. The CDR3 loop spans 12 amino acids. The CDR3: CASSYRTDGYTF. The CDR3 region has the DNA TGTGCCAGCAGCTATCGGACAGATGGCTACACCTTC.

The chain combines TRBV27 with TRBJ2-2, with 11 bases identical to TRBD2. V shed 8 bases and J 4 bases; nucleotides not matched to a gene: 9. This CDR3 contains 16 residues. Germline V lookup: CDR1 MNHEY, CDR2 SMNVEV (reference sequence). The CDR3 is CASGTSGDLSTGELFF. CDR3 nucleotide sequence: TGTGCCAGCGGGACTAGCGGCGATCTGAGCACCGGGGAGCTGTTTTTT.

This clonotype was counted at least ten times. The chain is built from TRBV7-6 and TRBJ2-3; TRBD2 might be the D (5 bases). The V end lost 5 bases, the J end lost 0 bases, and 15 bases lay between the germline ends. The CDR3 is 16 residues long. Germline V gene data show CDR1 as SGHVS and CDR2 as FNYEAQ. This CDR3 is CASSASRTFSTDTQYF. The CDR3 nucleotides read TGTGCCAGCAGCGCTAGCCGTACCTTCAGCACAGATACGCAGTATTTT.

Many counts were recorded for this clonotype. This rearrangement joins TRBV7-9 to TRBJ2-1; D uncertain. Germline V gene data show CDR1 as SEHNR and CDR2 as FQNEAQ (reference sequence). The CDR3 spans 14 residues. Between the trimmed V and J ends, which lost 0 bases and 7 bases, there was a span of 10 bases. The CDR3 loop reads CASSLAQTGNEQFF. Written as DNA, the CDR3 is TGTGCCAGCAGCTTAGCCCAAACTGGGAATGAGCAGTTCTTC.